This T cell receptor (beta chain) stems from a study of CD8+ T cells in alopecia areata. cDNA reverse transcribed from extracted RNA served as the sequencing template. Sequencing was performed with immunoSEQ multiplex PCR; in TCRdb, only in-frame clones are kept and a portion is missing. The table lists under 250,000 clones, around 65% of them singletons. Treatment meaning: oral pan-JAK inhibitor, 5-10 mg twice daily. The CDR3 is made up of 13 amino acids. CDR1 is GTSNPN, CDR2 SVGIG, per germline (reference sequence). V was trimmed by 4 bases and J by 4 bases, leaving 13 bases between them. The input for sequencing was CD4+ T cells sorted from blood, taken at approximately week 45, from a patient treated with tofacitinib. The chain joins TRBV30 to TRBJ1-2; D call uncertain. The source is a human donor with alopecia areata. Here the CDR3 DNA reads TGTGCCTGGAAAGTTGCAGGCCGCTATGGCTACACCTTC. The encoded protein is CAWKVAGRYGYTF.